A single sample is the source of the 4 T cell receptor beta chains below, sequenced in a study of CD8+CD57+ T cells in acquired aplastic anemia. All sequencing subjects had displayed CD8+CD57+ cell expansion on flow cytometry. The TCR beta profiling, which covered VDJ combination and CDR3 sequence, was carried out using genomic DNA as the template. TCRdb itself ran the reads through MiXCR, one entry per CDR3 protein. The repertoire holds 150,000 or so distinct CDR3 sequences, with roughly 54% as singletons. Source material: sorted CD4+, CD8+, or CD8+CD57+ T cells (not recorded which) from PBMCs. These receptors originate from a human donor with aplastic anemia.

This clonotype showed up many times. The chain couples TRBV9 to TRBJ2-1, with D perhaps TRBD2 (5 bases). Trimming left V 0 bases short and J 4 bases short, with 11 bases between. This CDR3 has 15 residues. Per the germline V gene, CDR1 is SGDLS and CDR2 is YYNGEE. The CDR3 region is CASSVAEGKYNEQFF. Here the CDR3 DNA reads TGTGCCAGCAGCGTAGCAGAGGGCAAGTACAATGAGCAGTTCTTC.

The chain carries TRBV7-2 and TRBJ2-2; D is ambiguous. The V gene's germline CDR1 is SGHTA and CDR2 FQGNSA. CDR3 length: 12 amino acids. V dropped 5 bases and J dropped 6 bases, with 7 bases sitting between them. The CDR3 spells CASSQLSGELFF. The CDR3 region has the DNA TGTGCCAGCAGCCAATTGTCCGGGGAGCTGTTTTTT.

The DNA for the CDR3 is TGTGCCAGCAGCTTAGTAGGTGTTCAGCCCCAGCATTTT. Encoded protein: CASSLVGVQPQHF. The V and J genes are TRBV7-8 and TRBJ1-5; D ambiguous. Germline V gene lookup returns CDR1 SGHVS and CDR2 FQNEAQ. Trimming stripped 1 base from V and 6 bases from J, with 7 bases between. The CDR3 has 13 residues.

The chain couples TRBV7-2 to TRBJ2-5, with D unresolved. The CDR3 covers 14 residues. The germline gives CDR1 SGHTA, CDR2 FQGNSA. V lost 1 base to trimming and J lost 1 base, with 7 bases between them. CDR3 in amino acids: CASSLGGTQETQYF. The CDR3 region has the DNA TGTGCCAGCAGCTTAGGCGGTACCCAAGAGACCCAGTACTTC.